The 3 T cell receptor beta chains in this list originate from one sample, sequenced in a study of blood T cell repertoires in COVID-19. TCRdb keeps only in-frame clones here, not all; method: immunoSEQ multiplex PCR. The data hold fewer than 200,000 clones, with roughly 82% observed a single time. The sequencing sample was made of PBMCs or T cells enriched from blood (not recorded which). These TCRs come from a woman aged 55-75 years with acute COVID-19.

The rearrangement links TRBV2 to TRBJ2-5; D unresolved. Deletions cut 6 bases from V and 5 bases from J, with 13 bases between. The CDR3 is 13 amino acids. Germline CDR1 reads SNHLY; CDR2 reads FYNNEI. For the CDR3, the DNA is TGTGCCAGCAGGACCAGCGTCGGGGAGACCCAGTACTTC. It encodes CASRTSVGETQYF.

CDR3 in amino acids: CASSLGRGPYEQYF. CDR3 coding DNA: TGTGCCAGCAGCTTAGGCAGGGGACCCTACGAGCAGTACTTC. The V gene is TRBV7-8, the J gene TRBJ2-7; tentative D call: TRBD1 (6 bases). The ends were cut back, 1 base at V and 2 bases at J, with 9 bases in the middle. This CDR3 is 14 amino acids long. The germline gives CDR1 SGHVS, CDR2 FQNEAQ.

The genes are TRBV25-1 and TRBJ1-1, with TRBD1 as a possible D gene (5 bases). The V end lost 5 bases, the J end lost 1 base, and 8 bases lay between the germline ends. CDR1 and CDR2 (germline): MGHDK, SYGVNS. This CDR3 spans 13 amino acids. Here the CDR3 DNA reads TGTGCCAGCAGTTCTACAGGGAACACTGAAGCTTTCTTT. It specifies CASSSTGNTEAFF.